These 14 T cell receptor beta chains were sequenced from one sample in a study of CD8 T cells in Susac syndrome. Random-hexamer reverse transcription was applied to about 0.45 to 1 ug RNA. From the immunoSEQ multiplex PCR reads, TCRdb called clonotypes with MiXCR, one entry per CDR3 protein. The repertoire holds 150,000 or so distinct CDR3 sequences, approximately 96% seen once, with 0.15% to 0.2% in the top ten. Sequences were obtained from CD4+ T cells from PBMCs. The receptors shown here come from a human donor with Susac syndrome.

This chain joins TRBV29-1 and TRBJ1-1; 10 positions agree with TRBD1. The CDR3 contains 13 residues. V was pared by 4 bases and J by 6 bases, with 5 bases of the junction left unmatched. The V gene's germline CDR1 is SQVTM and CDR2 ANQGSEA. The CDR3 DNA reads TGCAGCGTTGCGACCGGGACAGGGGCTGAAGCTTTCTTT. It translates to CSVATGTGAEAFF.

The rearrangement uses TRBV29-1 and TRBJ2-5; 8 nucleotides agree with TRBD2. Germline lookup yields CDR1 SQVTM and CDR2 ANQGSEA. The V gene end was trimmed by 5 bases and the J gene end by 4 bases; junction bases not matched to a gene: 6. There are 13 residues in the CDR3. As DNA, the CDR3 is TGCAGCGTTCAGCGGGGGTGGGGAGAGACCCAGTACTTC. This sequence encodes CSVQRGWGETQYF.

This clonotype was seen a single time. This rearrangement joins TRBV19 to TRBJ2-1; 9 nucleotides agree with TRBD1. Germline V CDR1 and CDR2: LNHDA, SQIVND (reference sequence). CDR3 length: 11 amino acids. The J segment lost 15 bases and the V segment lost 10 bases, leaving 10 bases of the junction unmatched. The CDR3 sequence: CATQSTGGRFF. The DNA for the CDR3 is TGTGCCACCCAGTCCACAGGGGGCCGGTTCTTC.

As to this clonotype: Relative to the germline gene, one junction end is altered; a read error may explain this. This chain joins TRBV2 and TRBJ2-7; D might be TRBD1 (6 bases). Germline V gene sequence: CDR1 SNHLY, CDR2 FYNNEI. The CDR3 length is 17 residues. The CDR3 loop reads CASSDTATGYPSYEQCF. In DNA form, the CDR3 reads TGTGCCAGCAGTGATACCGCTACAGGGTATCCCTCCTACGAGCAGTGCTTC. Drawing the rest from reference TRBV2 and TRBJ2-7, the complete variable domain is EPEVTQTPSHQVTQMGQEVILRCVPISNHLYFYWYRQILGQKVEFLVSFYNNEISEKSEIFDDQFSVERPDGSNFTLKIRSTKLEDSAMYFCASSDTATGYPSYEQCFGPGTRLTVT.

Here the CDR3 DNA reads TGTGCCAGCAGTACCGGGGTGAACACTGAAGCTTTCTTT. This gives the protein CASSTGVNTEAFF. This sequence joins TRBV6-6 and TRBJ1-1; D ambiguous. Germline V CDR1 and CDR2: MNHNY, SVGAGI (reference sequence). Deletions cut 5 bases from V and 0 bases from J, with 7 bases between. This CDR3 comprises 13 residues.

The chain employs TRBV6-6 and TRBJ1-2; tentatively, D is TRBD1 (6 bases). Trimming cost V 6 bases and J 1 base, with 12 bases left between them. Germline V gives CDR1 MNHNY, CDR2 SVGAGI (reference sequence). This CDR3 has 14 amino acids. The CDR3 is CASSREGGNYGYTF. The CDR3 coding sequence is TGTGCCAGCAGCCGCGAGGGGGGTAACTATGGCTACACCTTC.

The gene calls are TRBV15 and TRBJ1-5; unclear D gene. CDR1 and CDR2 (germline): LNHNV, YYDKDF (reference sequence). Trimming left V 1 base short and J 6 bases short, with 10 bases between. This CDR3 spans 14 amino acids. The DNA of the CDR3 is TGTGCCACCAGCAGAGTGCCGGGGAGTCAGCCCCAGCATTTT. Translating it yields CATSRVPGSQPQHF.

The chain employs TRBV28 and TRBJ1-2, with a tentative D call TRBD1 (5 bases). Germline assignment: CDR1 MDHEN and CDR2 SYDVKM. V was trimmed by 6 bases and J by 0 bases, leaving 8 bases between them. The CDR3 has 13 residues. The CDR3 is CASRVTANYGYTF. The CDR3 DNA reads TGTGCCAGCAGGGTGACAGCTAACTATGGCTACACCTTC.

The chain joins TRBV29-1 to TRBJ1-1; TRBD1 is a possible D gene (6 bases). V was trimmed by 2 bases and J by 0 bases, leaving 16 bases between them. The CDR3 runs 16 residues. The germline gives CDR1 SQVTM, CDR2 ANQGSEA. The CDR3 DNA reads as TGCAGCGTTGAAACCTCGACAGGCGTGATGAACACTGAAGCTTTCTTT. It specifies CSVETSTGVMNTEAFF.

V is TRBV24-1 and J is TRBJ1-2, with a weak D call TRBD1 (5 bases). Germline V gene data show CDR1 as KGHDR and CDR2 as SFDVKD. The V end was cut by 0 bases, the J end by 10 bases, with 17 bases between. The CDR3 is made up of 15 amino acids. As DNA, the CDR3 is TGTGCCACCAGTGATTTGCGACAGCATACAAAGGACTACACCTTC. Translating it yields CATSDLRQHTKDYTF.

The rearrangement links TRBV3-1 to TRBJ2-5; D remains ambiguous. The germline V and J ends were trimmed by 3 bases and 3 bases, with 14 bases remaining between them. CDR3 length: 15 residues. Germline V gene lookup returns CDR1 LGHDT and CDR2 YNNKEL (reference sequence). CDR3 amino acids: CASSQFAVGKETQYF. The CDR3 nucleotides read TGTGCCAGCAGCCAGTTTGCGGTGGGGAAAGAGACCCAGTACTTC.

V gene TRBV7-9 combines with J gene TRBJ1-1, with TRBD1 matching 12 bases. The CDR3 covers 15 residues. V trimming: 6 bases; J trimming: 11 bases; junction bases outside the gene matches: 13. CDR1 and CDR2 from the germline V gene are SEHNR and FQNEAQ (reference sequence). This CDR3 is CASSSTGTGGERAFF. The CDR3 bases are TGTGCCAGCAGTTCCACCGGGACAGGGGGCGAACGGGCTTTCTTT.

The chain joins TRBV20-1 to TRBJ2-3; the match to TRBD2 covers 8 bases. Germline V gene sequence: CDR1 DFQATT, CDR2 SNEGSKA (reference sequence). CDR3 size: 16 residues. The V and J ends lost 0 bases and 5 bases, in that order; junction bases with no gene match: 10. CDR3: CSARDAGGAGKDTQYF. CDR3 nucleotides: TGCAGTGCTAGAGATGCCGGGGGGGCCGGTAAAGATACGCAGTATTTT.

CDR3 loop: CSARTSGVVQYF. The CDR3 region has the DNA TGCAGTGCTAGGACTAGCGGAGTAGTCCAGTACTTC. This chain uses TRBV20-1 with TRBJ2-5, with 9 positions matching TRBD2. The germline CDR1 and CDR2 sequences are DFQATT and SNEGSKA (reference sequence). The V segment lost 3 bases and the J segment 10 bases; nucleotides outside the gene matches: 6. The CDR3 extends over 12 amino acids.